The T cell receptor beta chain under discussion was sequenced for a study of metastatic and nonmetastatic thyroid tumors. Study-wide context: Repertoires from malignant and benign thyroid patients were compared across blood and tumor or nodule tissue. Study observations and caveats: In blood and tumor, TCR beta diversity was reportedly significantly higher in malignant thyroid tumors than in benign nodules.

Each patient came to thyroid surgery without any prior treatment (of any kind). Trimming stripped 2 bases from V and 12 bases from J, with 20 bases between. The germline CDR1 and CDR2 sequences are MNHNS and SASEGT. The CDR3 loop spans 14 amino acids. This clone was recorded a few times. The antigen is unknown. Original data processing: A papillary thyroid cancer distant-metastasis classifier was built from CDR3 differences across clinicopathological groups. TCRdb re-called the PCR reads with MiXCR. These V and J calls rely on TCRdb rather than the paper's analysis. The table lists around 25,000 clones, roughly 24% of them singletons.

The V gene is TRBV6-1, the J gene TRBJ2-7, with D perhaps matching TRBD2 (5 bases). Sequenced input: blood. The source is a male donor with papillary thyroid cancer or a benign thyroid nodule (not recorded which). Some clones in this sample may be carry-over from other donors' samples. In DNA form, the CDR3 reads TGTGCCAGCAGTGAACAGCCAGCTAGAGGGCCGGCGTACTTC. Amino acid sequence: CASSEQPARGPAYF.